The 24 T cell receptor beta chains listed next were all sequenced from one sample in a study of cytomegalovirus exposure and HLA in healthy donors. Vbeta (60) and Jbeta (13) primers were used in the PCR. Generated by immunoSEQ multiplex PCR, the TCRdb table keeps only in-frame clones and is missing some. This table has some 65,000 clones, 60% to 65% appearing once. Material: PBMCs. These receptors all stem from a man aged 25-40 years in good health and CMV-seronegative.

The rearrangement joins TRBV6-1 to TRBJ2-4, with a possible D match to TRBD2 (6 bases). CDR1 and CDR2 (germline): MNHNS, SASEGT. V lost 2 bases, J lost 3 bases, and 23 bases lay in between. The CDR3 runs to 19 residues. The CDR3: CASSESGVGTSRRKNIQYF. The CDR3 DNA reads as TGTGCCAGCAGTGAATCGGGGGTAGGAACCTCCCGACGCAAAAACATTCAGTACTTC.

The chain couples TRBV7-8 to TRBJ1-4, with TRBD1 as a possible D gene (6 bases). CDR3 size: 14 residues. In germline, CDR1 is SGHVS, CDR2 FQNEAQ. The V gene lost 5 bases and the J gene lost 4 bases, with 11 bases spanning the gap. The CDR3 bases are TGTGCCAGCAGCCCCCGGGACATTAATGAAAAACTGTTTTTT. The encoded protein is CASSPRDINEKLFF.

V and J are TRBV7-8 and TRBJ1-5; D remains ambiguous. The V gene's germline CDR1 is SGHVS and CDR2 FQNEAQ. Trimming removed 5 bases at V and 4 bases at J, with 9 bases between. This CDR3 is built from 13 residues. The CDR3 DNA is TGTGCCAGCAGCCTTGGGAGGAATCAGCCCCAGCATTTT. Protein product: CASSLGRNQPQHF.

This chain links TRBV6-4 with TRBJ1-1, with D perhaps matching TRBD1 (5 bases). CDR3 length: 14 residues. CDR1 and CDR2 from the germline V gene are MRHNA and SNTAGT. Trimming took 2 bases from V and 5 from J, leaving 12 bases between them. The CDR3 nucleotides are TGTGCCAGCAGTGACGCAGGGAGGTCGACTGAAGCTTTCTTT. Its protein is CASSDAGRSTEAFF.

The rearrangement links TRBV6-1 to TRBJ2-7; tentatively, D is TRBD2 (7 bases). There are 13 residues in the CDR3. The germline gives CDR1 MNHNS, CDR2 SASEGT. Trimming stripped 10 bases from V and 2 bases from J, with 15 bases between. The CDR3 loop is CATLGGRPYEQYF. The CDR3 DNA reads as TGTGCCACCTTGGGGGGGCGCCCCTACGAGCAGTACTTC.

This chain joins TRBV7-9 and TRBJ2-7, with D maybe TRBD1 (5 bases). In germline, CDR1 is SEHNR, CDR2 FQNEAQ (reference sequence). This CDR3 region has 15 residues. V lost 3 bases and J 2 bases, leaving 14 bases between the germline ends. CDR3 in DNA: TGTGCCAGCAGCTTGTATGGGCAGGGTGCCTACGAGCAGTACTTC. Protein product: CASSLYGQGAYEQYF.

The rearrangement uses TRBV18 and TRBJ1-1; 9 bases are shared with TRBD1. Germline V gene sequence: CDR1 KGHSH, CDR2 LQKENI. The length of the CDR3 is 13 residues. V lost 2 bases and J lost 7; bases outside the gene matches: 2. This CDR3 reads CASSPGTGNEAFF. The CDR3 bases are TGTGCCAGCTCACCAGGGACAGGGAATGAAGCTTTCTTT.

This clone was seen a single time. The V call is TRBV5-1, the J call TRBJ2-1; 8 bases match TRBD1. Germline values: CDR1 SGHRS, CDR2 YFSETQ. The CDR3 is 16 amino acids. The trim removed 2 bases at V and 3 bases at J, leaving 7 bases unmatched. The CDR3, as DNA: TGCGCCAGCAGCTTCCCGCCGGGACAGGACTACAATGAGCAGTTCTTC. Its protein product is CASSFPPGQDYNEQFF.

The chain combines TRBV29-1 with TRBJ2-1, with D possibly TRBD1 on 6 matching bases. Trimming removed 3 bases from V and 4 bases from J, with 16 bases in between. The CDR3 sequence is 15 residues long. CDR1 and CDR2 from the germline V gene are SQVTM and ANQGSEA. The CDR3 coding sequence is TGCAGCGTTGACTCATCCGGGACACAATACAATGAGCAGTTCTTC. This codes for CSVDSSGTQYNEQFF.

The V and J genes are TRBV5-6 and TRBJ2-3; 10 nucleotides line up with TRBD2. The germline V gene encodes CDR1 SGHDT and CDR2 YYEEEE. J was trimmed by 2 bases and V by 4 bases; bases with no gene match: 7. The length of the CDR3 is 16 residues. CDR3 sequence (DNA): TGTGCCAGCAGCCTACCTAGCGGGGGATTCACAGATACGCAGTATTTT. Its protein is CASSLPSGGFTDTQYF.

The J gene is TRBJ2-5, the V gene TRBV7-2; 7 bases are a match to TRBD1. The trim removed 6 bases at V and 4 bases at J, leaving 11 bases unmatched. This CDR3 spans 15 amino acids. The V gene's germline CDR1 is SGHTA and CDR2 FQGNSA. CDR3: CASSLTGVVAETQYF. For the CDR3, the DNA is TGTGCCAGCAGTCTCACAGGGGTGGTCGCAGAGACCCAGTACTTC.

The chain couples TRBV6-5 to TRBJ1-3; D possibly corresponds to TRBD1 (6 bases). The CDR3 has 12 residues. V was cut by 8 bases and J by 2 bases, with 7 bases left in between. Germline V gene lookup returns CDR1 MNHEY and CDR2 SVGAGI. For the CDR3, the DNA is TGTGCCAGCGGGGGCACTGGAAACACCATATATTTT. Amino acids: CASGGTGNTIYF.

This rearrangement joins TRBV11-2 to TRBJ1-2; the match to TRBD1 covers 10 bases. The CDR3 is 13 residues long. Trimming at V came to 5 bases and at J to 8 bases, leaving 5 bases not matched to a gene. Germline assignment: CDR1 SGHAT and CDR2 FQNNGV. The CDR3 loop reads CASSPTGGDGYTF. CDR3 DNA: TGTGCCAGCAGCCCGACAGGGGGCGACGGCTACACCTTC.

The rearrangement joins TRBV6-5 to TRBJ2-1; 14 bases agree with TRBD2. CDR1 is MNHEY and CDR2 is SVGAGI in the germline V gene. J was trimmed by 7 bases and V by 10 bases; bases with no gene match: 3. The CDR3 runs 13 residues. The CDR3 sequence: CAIGLAGGNEQFF. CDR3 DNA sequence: TGTGCCATTGGACTAGCGGGGGGAAATGAGCAGTTCTTC.

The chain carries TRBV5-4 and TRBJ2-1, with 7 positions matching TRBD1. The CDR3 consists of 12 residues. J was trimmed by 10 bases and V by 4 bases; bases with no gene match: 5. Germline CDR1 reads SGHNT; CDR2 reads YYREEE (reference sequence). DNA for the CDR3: TGTGCCAGCAGCATGACAGGGTACGAGCAGTTCTTC. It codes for CASSMTGYEQFF.

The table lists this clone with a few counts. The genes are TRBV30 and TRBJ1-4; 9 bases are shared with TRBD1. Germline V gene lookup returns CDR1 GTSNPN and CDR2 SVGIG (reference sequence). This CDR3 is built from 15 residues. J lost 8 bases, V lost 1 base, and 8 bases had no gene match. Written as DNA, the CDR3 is TGTGCCTGGAGTGAAGGGACAGGGCGGCGGGAAAAACTGTTTTTT. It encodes CAWSEGTGRREKLFF.

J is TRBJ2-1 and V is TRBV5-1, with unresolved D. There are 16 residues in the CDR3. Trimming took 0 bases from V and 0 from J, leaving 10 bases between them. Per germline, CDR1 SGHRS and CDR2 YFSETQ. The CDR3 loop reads CASSLDVLSSYNEQFF. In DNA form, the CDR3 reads TGCGCCAGCAGCTTGGATGTCTTGAGCTCCTACAATGAGCAGTTCTTC.

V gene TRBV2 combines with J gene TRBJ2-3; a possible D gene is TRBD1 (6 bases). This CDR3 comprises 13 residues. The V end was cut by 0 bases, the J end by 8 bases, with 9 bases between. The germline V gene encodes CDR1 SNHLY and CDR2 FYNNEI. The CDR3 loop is CASSEAGAGTQYF. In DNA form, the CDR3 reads TGTGCCAGCAGTGAAGCGGGGGCCGGTACGCAGTATTTT.

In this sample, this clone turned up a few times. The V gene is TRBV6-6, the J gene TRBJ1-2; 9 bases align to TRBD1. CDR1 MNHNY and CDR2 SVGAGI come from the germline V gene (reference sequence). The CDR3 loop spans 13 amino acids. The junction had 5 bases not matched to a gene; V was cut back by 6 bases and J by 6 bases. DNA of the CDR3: TGTGCCAGCAGAATACAGGGGGCGCATGGCTACACCTTC. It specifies CASRIQGAHGYTF.

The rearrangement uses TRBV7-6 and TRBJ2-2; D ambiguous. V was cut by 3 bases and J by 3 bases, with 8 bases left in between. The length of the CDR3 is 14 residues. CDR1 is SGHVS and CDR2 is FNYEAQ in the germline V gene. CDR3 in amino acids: CASSFSLYTGELFF. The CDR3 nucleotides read TGTGCCAGCAGCTTTTCCCTATACACCGGGGAGCTGTTTTTT.

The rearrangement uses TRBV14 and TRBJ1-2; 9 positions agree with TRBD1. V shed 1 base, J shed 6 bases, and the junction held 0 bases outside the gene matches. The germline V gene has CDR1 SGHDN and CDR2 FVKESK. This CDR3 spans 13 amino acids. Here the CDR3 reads CASSQGQGDGYTF. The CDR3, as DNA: TGTGCCAGCAGCCAAGGACAGGGGGATGGCTACACCTTC.

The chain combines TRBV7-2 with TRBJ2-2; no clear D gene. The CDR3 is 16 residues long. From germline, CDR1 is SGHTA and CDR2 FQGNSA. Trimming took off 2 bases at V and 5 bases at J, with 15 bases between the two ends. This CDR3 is CASSLIYGRRTGELFF. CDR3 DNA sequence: TGTGCCAGCAGCTTAATTTACGGTCGCCGGACCGGGGAGCTGTTTTTT. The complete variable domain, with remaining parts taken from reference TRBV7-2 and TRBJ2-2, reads GAGVSQSPSNKVTEKGKDVELRCDPISGHTALYWYRQSLGQGLEFLIYFQGNSAPDKSGLPSDRFSAERTGGSVSTLTIQRTQQEDSAVYLCASSLIYGRRTGELFFGEGSRLTVL.

The CDR3 loop reads CASSTMGGAETQYF. The CDR3 DNA follows: TGTGCCAGCAGCACCATGGGGGGGGCGGAGACCCAGTACTTC. The chain links TRBV7-2 to TRBJ2-5; a possible D gene is TRBD2 (7 bases). There are 14 residues in the CDR3. The germline V gene has CDR1 SGHTA and CDR2 FQGNSA. V was pared by 5 bases and J by 5 bases, with 15 bases between.

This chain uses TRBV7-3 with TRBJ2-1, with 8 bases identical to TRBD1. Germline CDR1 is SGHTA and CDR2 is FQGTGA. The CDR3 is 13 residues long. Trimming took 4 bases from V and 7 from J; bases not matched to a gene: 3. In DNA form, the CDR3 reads TGTGCCAGCAGCTCCGGACAGGGTAATGAGCAGTTCTTC. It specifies CASSSGQGNEQFF.